This TCR beta chain was retrieved from a study of cytomegalovirus exposure and HLA in healthy donors. Study details: Researchers previously reported finding 90 million to 130 million unique TCR beta sequences from about 200 million T cells. A preliminary data release comprised about 85 million unique TCRs obtained from HLA-typed donors. The study's findings and limits: The likely origin of a cluster of highly shared sequence variants was a sequencing artifact. As confirmed in vitro, three CMV-associated chains were specific for CMV antigens.

This clone was observed a handful of times. Antigen specificity is unknown. CDR1 is MNHNS, CDR2 SASEGT, per germline. The CDR3 is 16 residues long. V lost 3 bases and J lost 7; bases outside the gene matches: 10. PCR amplification relied on 60 Vbeta primers (plus 13 Jbeta primers). TCRdb's copy holds only in-frame clones and misses some; the assay was immunoSEQ multiplex PCR. The sample includes tens of thousands of clones, 80% to 90% seen only once; the top ten take roughly 2.9%. The gene calls are TRBV6-1 and TRBJ2-7; 12 nucleotides line up with TRBD1. The sequenced material came from PBMCs. The clonotype was recovered from a woman in her 30s in good health and CMV-seronegative. Written as DNA, the CDR3 is TGTGCCAGCAGTGAGATGATGGGACAGGGGGCGAGAGAGCAGTACTTC. Its protein is CASSEMMGQGAREQYF.